This is a list of T cell receptor beta chains from one sample in a study of siplizumab effects on memory and regulatory T cells. Sequenced by immunoSEQ multiplex PCR; TCRdb stores in-frame clones only, minus some. The repertoire holds around 100,000 clones, with roughly 90% as singletons. The sequencing sample was made of CD4+ T cells sorted from blood. The receptors here all came from a human donor in good health. The CDR3 runs from the conserved cysteine through the conserved F or W. The D gene is left open where the match is weak. Clone size appears in some rows only: once, few, many, or a class for an expanded clone.

j_gene: TRBJ1-1; abundance: .; d_gene: .; v_gene: TRBV10-3; CDR3nt: TGTGCCATCAGTGAGTCGCTGGGGAGGGGAAGAATGAACACTGAAGCTTTCTTT; CDR3aa: CAISESLGRGRMNTEAFF
j_gene: TRBJ2-1; abundance: .; d_gene: .; v_gene: TRBV14; CDR3nt: TGTGCCAGCAGCCTAGCGTGGAACAATGAGCAGTTCTTC; CDR3aa: CASSLAWNNEQFF
j_gene: TRBJ2-2; abundance: .; d_gene: .; v_gene: TRBV25-1; CDR3nt: TGTGCCAGCAGTGAATCAGCCGGAGCGAACACCGGGGAGCTGTTTTTT; CDR3aa: CASSESAGANTGELFF
j_gene: TRBJ1-1; abundance: .; d_gene: .; v_gene: TRBV4-1; CDR3nt: TGCGCCAGCAGCTTCCAAACTCGCGACAGCCCGAACACTGAAGCTTTCTTT; CDR3aa: CASSFQTRDSPNTEAFF
j_gene: TRBJ2-7; abundance: once; d_gene: TRBD2; v_gene: TRBV30; CDR3nt: TGTGCCTGGAGTATATACCGGGGACTAGCGGGCACCTACGAGCAGTACTTC; CDR3aa: CAWSIYRGLAGTYEQYF
j_gene: TRBJ2-5; abundance: once; d_gene: .; v_gene: TRBV15; CDR3nt: TGTGCCACCAGCAGAGACGTCCAAGAGACCCAGTACTTC; CDR3aa: CATSRDVQETQYF
j_gene: TRBJ2-1; abundance: .; d_gene: TRBD2; v_gene: TRBV7-9; CDR3nt: TGTGCCAGCAGCCTAGGGGGACTAGCGGGAGGAGCAAATGAGCAGTTCTTC; CDR3aa: CASSLGGLAGGANEQFF
j_gene: TRBJ1-3; abundance: .; d_gene: TRBD1; v_gene: TRBV11-2; CDR3nt: TGTGCCAGCAGCTTAACCAGGGGGCTGCACTCTGGAAACACCATATATTTT; CDR3aa: CASSLTRGLHSGNTIYF
j_gene: TRBJ2-5; abundance: .; d_gene: TRBD2; v_gene: TRBV11-2; CDR3nt: TGTGCCAGCAGCTTAGTTCGGCTAGCGGGAATTAAAGAGACCCAGTACTTC; CDR3aa: CASSLVRLAGIKETQYF
j_gene: TRBJ2-3; abundance: once; d_gene: TRBD2; v_gene: TRBV28; CDR3nt: TGTGCCAGCAGTTTAACTAGCGGGAGGTGGACAGATACGCAGTATTTT; CDR3aa: CASSLTSGRWTDTQYF
j_gene: TRBJ2-5; abundance: .; d_gene: .; v_gene: TRBV5-1; CDR3nt: TGCGCCAGCACCTCCAGGGGAGGGGCAGAGACCCAGTACTTC; CDR3aa: CASTSRGGAETQYF
j_gene: TRBJ1-5; abundance: once; d_gene: .; v_gene: TRBV2; CDR3nt: TGTGCCAGCAGTGAAAGGGCAGGGAATTTTGTCGGCAATCAGCCCCAGCATTTT; CDR3aa: CASSERAGNFVGNQPQHF
j_gene: TRBJ2-5; abundance: once; d_gene: TRBD2; v_gene: TRBV2; CDR3nt: TGTGCCAGCAGTGAAGGGATAGCGGGGGGACGGGAGACCCAGTACTTC; CDR3aa: CASSEGIAGGRETQYF
j_gene: TRBJ2-5; abundance: .; d_gene: .; v_gene: TRBV4-1; CDR3nt: TGCGCCAGCAGCCTACTCGCGGGCCCCCGGGAGACCCAGTACTTC; CDR3aa: CASSLLAGPRETQYF
j_gene: TRBJ2-2; abundance: .; d_gene: .; v_gene: TRBV5-1; CDR3nt: TGCGCCAGCACCTCCGGGATCACTCCAAACACCGGGGAGCTGTTTTTT; CDR3aa: CASTSGITPNTGELFF
j_gene: TRBJ2-3; abundance: once; d_gene: .; v_gene: TRBV18; CDR3nt: TGTGCCAGCTCACCACCTCAGACTAGCACAGATACGCAGTATTTT; CDR3aa: CASSPPQTSTDTQYF
j_gene: TRBJ2-7; abundance: .; d_gene: .; v_gene: TRBV28; CDR3nt: TGTGCCAGCAGGTGGGCCCGAAGTACCTACGAGCAGTACTTC; CDR3aa: CASRWARSTYEQYF
j_gene: TRBJ2-5; abundance: .; d_gene: .; v_gene: TRBV7-6; CDR3nt: TGTGCCAGCAGCTTGAAAGAGACCCAGTACTTC; CDR3aa: CASSLKETQYF
j_gene: TRBJ2-2; abundance: once; d_gene: .; v_gene: TRBV7-3; CDR3nt: TGTGCCAGCAGACTCGACCGGGGCACCGGGGAGCTGTTTTTT; CDR3aa: CASRLDRGTGELFF
j_gene: TRBJ1-1; abundance: .; d_gene: .; v_gene: TRBV7-9; CDR3nt: TGTGCCAGCAGCTTAGAGGTGAACACTGAAGCTTTCTTT; CDR3aa: CASSLEVNTEAFF
j_gene: TRBJ1-4; abundance: .; d_gene: .; v_gene: TRBV19; CDR3nt: TGTGCCAGTAGTACCCGCGGTGAAAAACTGTTTTTT; CDR3aa: CASSTRGEKLFF
j_gene: TRBJ2-1; abundance: .; d_gene: TRBD2; v_gene: TRBV6-6; CDR3nt: TGTGCCAGCCTGGCGGGAGGCTCCTACAATGAGCAGTTCTTC; CDR3aa: CASLAGGSYNEQFF
j_gene: TRBJ2-2; abundance: .; d_gene: .; v_gene: TRBV7-3; CDR3nt: TGTGCCAGCGGTGTCGGGACGAATACCGGGGAGCTGTTTTTT; CDR3aa: CASGVGTNTGELFF
j_gene: TRBJ1-5; abundance: .; d_gene: .; v_gene: TRBV6-1; CDR3nt: TGTGCCAGCAGGAAGGCCCCCCGGGATCAGCCCCAGCATTTT; CDR3aa: CASRKAPRDQPQHF
j_gene: TRBJ2-1; abundance: .; d_gene: TRBD2; v_gene: TRBV5-1; CDR3nt: TGCGCCAGCAGCTTGACTAGCGGAGGGGGAAATGAGCAGTTCTTC; CDR3aa: CASSLTSGGGNEQFF
j_gene: TRBJ1-2; abundance: .; d_gene: .; v_gene: TRBV6-5; CDR3nt: TGTGCCAGCAGTTACTTCGGACAGAACTATGGCTACACCTTC; CDR3aa: CASSYFGQNYGYTF
j_gene: TRBJ1-5; abundance: .; d_gene: .; v_gene: TRBV6-1; CDR3nt: TGTGCCAGCAGTGACAAGAGCAATCAGCCCCAGCATTTT; CDR3aa: CASSDKSNQPQHF
j_gene: TRBJ2-1; abundance: .; d_gene: .; v_gene: TRBV6-4; CDR3nt: TGTGCCAGCAGACTGGACCACAGCTCCTACAATGAGCAGTTCTTC; CDR3aa: CASRLDHSSYNEQFF
j_gene: TRBJ2-1; abundance: .; d_gene: .; v_gene: TRBV29-1; CDR3nt: TGCAGCGTGAGGGCTAACAATGAGCAGTTCTTC; CDR3aa: CSVRANNEQFF
j_gene: TRBJ2-1; abundance: .; d_gene: .; v_gene: TRBV19; CDR3nt: TGTGCCAGTAGTCCTTCCCGCTGGGACGGGAATGAGCAGTTCTTC; CDR3aa: CASSPSRWDGNEQFF
j_gene: TRBJ2-5; abundance: .; d_gene: TRBD2; v_gene: TRBV5-1; CDR3nt: TGCGCCAGCAGCTGGGCGGGGGGGGAGACCCAGTACTTC; CDR3aa: CASSWAGGETQYF
j_gene: TRBJ2-3; abundance: .; d_gene: .; v_gene: TRBV28; CDR3nt: TGTGCCAGCAGTCTCCTACGAGGGGGGGGAATCGCGACAGATACGCAGTATTTT; CDR3aa: CASSLLRGGGIATDTQYF
j_gene: TRBJ1-1; abundance: few; d_gene: .; v_gene: TRBV30; CDR3nt: TGTGCCTGGAGTGTTAGGCACAACACTGAAGCTTTCTTT; CDR3aa: CAWSVRHNTEAFF
j_gene: TRBJ1-1; abundance: .; d_gene: TRBD1; v_gene: TRBV5-1; CDR3nt: TGCGCCAGCAGCTCGACAGGGATGAACACTGAAGCTTTCTTT; CDR3aa: CASSSTGMNTEAFF